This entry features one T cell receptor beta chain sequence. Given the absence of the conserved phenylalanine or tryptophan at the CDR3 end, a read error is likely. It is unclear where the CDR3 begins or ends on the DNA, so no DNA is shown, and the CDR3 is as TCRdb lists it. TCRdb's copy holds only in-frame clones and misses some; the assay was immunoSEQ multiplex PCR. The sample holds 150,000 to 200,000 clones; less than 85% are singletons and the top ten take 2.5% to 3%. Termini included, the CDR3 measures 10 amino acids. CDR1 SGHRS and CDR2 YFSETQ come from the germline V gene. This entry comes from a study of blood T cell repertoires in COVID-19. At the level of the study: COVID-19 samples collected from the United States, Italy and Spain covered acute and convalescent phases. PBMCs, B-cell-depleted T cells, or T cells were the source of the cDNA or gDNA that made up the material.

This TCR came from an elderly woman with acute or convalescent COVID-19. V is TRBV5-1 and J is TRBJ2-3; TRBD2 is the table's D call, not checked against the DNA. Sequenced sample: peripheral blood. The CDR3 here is CASSCHETSA.